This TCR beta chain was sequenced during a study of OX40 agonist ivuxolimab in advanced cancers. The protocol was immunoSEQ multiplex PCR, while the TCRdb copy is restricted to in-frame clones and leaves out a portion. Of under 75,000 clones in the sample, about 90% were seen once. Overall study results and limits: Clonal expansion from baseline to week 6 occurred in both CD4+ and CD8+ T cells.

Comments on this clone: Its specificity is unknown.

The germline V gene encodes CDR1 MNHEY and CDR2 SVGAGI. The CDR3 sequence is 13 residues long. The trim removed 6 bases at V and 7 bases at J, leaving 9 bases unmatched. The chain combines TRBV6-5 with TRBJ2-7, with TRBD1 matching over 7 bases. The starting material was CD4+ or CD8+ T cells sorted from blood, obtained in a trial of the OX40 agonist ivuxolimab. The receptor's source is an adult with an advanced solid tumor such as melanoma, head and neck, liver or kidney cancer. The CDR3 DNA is TGTGCCAGCAGGACGGGACAGTTCTATGAGCAGTACTTC. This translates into CASRTGQFYEQYF.